Shown below are 12 T cell receptor beta chains from a single sample sequenced in a study of T cells in Graves' hyperthyroidism and ophthalmopathy. RNA transcripts yielded amplified TCR beta CDR3 regions. The HTBI primer set drove a first-round RT-PCR of the TCR CDR3. TCRdb re-analysed the multiplex PCR reads in MiXCR, keeping a single row per CDR3 protein. There are roughly 640,000 distinct CDR3 sequences in the sample; approximately 15% occur only once, and approximately 3.5% lies in the top ten. The sample comprised blood. These receptors were taken from a woman aged 40 to 50 with Graves' ophthalmopathy.

This clonotype was detected many times. The J gene is TRBJ1-1, the V gene TRBV30; weak D call: TRBD1 (5 bases). Trimming left V 4 bases short and J 4 bases short, with 13 bases between. This CDR3 spans 13 amino acids. From germline, CDR1 is GTSNPN and CDR2 SVGIG (reference sequence). CDR3 DNA: TGTGCCTGGACCTTAGCCGGGGGCACTGAAGCTTTCTTT. Translated: CAWTLAGGTEAFF.

This clonotype was found many times. The chain links TRBV4-1 to TRBJ2-3; 14 nucleotides line up with TRBD2. Germline-derived CDR1 and CDR2 are MGHRA and YSYEKL. V lost 4 bases, J lost 5 bases, and 5 bases stayed unmatched. The CDR3 length is 16 residues. CDR3 sequence (DNA): TGCGCCAGCAGCCTCCACGGGACTAGCGGGGGAGATACGCAGTATTTT. It yields the protein CASSLHGTSGGDTQYF.

This clonotype was recorded many times. The chain recombines TRBV7-9 with TRBJ2-3; D gene ambiguous. V shed 5 bases and J shed 2 bases, with 8 bases lying between them. Germline V CDR1 and CDR2: SEHNR, FQNEAQ (reference sequence). The CDR3 consists of 13 residues. CDR3 DNA: TGTGCCAGCAGCCTGTTCTACACAGATACGCAGTATTTT. Encoded protein: CASSLFYTDTQYF.

This clonotype was counted at least ten times. The rearrangement links TRBV20-1 to TRBJ2-7; 7 bases are shared with TRBD2. The CDR3 extends over 14 amino acids. Trimming cost V 5 bases and J 0 bases; bases outside gene matches: 7. CDR1 DFQATT and CDR2 SNEGSKA come from the germline V gene (reference sequence). The CDR3, as DNA: TGCAGTGCTCTTTCCGGGACTAACTCCTACGAGCAGTACTTC. The encoded protein is CSALSGTNSYEQYF.

The chain carries TRBV20-1 and TRBJ1-1; the D is unclear. Looked up from germline, CDR1 is DFQATT and CDR2 is SNEGSKA (reference sequence). This CDR3 has 13 residues. The germline V and J ends were trimmed by 2 bases and 6 bases, with 13 bases remaining between them. The CDR3 DNA sequence: TGCAGTGCTAGAACTACGGACGTCCCTGAAGCTTTCTTT. Encoded protein: CSARTTDVPEAFF.

This clonotype was found many times. The chain carries TRBV2 and TRBJ2-5; a weak D match, TRBD1 (6 bases). This CDR3 region has 20 residues. Germline assignment: CDR1 SNHLY and CDR2 FYNNEI. Trimming removed 3 bases from V and 1 base from J, with 27 bases in between. The CDR3 here is CASSEEEHAGLQGTQETQYF. The CDR3 DNA is TGTGCCAGCAGTGAGGAAGAACACGCCGGGCTCCAGGGGACCCAAGAGACCCAGTACTTC.

This clonotype has at least ten counts. The rearrangement joins TRBV2 to TRBJ2-3, with TRBD2 matching over 7 bases. V trimming: 8 bases; J trimming: 3 bases; junction bases outside the gene matches: 11. Germline V lookup: CDR1 SNHLY, CDR2 FYNNEI. The CDR3 is 15 amino acids. CDR3 bases: TGTGCCAGCCTTAGCGGGTCCGGGGTAACAGATACGCAGTATTTT. Its translation is CASLSGSGVTDTQYF.

This clonotype was detected a few times. Written as DNA, the CDR3 is TGTGCCAGCAGTTTAGTAGTTCTGAATGAGCAGTTCTTC. Amino acids: CASSLVVLNEQFF. The chain recombines TRBV28 with TRBJ2-1; the D is unclear. Trimming removed 2 bases from V and 7 bases from J, with 9 bases in between. The CDR3 loop spans 13 amino acids. Germline assignment: CDR1 MDHEN and CDR2 SYDVKM.

This rearrangement joins TRBV3-1 to TRBJ2-6; TRBD1 agrees at 9 bases. The CDR3 runs 16 residues. The J segment lost 4 bases and the V segment lost 4 bases, leaving 5 bases of the junction unmatched. Germline V gene lookup returns CDR1 LGHDT and CDR2 YNNKEL (reference sequence). The CDR3 here is CASSPRTGDGANVLTF. CDR3 in DNA: TGTGCCAGCAGCCCCCGGACAGGGGACGGGGCCAACGTCCTGACTTTC. The full variable domain, rest sourced from reference TRBV3-1 and TRBJ2-6, is DTAVSQTPKYLVTQMGNDKSIKCEQNLGHDTMYWYKQDSKKFLKIMFSYNNKELIINETVPNRFSPKSPDKAHLNLHINSLELGDSAVYFCASSPRTGDGANVLTFGAGSRLTVL.

The J gene is TRBJ2-7, the V gene TRBV20-1, with D maybe TRBD2 (6 bases). V was pared by 5 bases and J by 4 bases, with 18 bases between. The CDR3 loop spans 14 amino acids. Germline CDR1 and CDR2: DFQATT and SNEGSKA (reference sequence). The CDR3 bases are TGCAGTGCTGGTGGGGGGTTTCCTTCGTACGAGCAGTACTTC. Protein sequence: CSAGGGFPSYEQYF.

This clonotype was picked up many times. The rearrangement links TRBV20-1 to TRBJ1-1; D remains ambiguous. This CDR3 spans 13 amino acids. Between the trimmed V and J ends, which lost 6 bases and 4 bases, there was a span of 15 bases. Germline lookup yields CDR1 DFQATT and CDR2 SNEGSKA (reference sequence). The CDR3 bases are TGCAGTGCCCTTGACACGGCGACCACTGAAGCTTTCTTT. This codes for CSALDTATTEAFF.

This clonotype was recorded at least ten times. This rearrangement joins TRBV2 to TRBJ2-1, with TRBD1 as a possible D gene (6 bases). Between the trimmed V and J ends, which lost 5 bases and 8 bases, there was a span of 19 bases. Germline CDR1 and CDR2: SNHLY and FYNNEI. The CDR3 loop spans 15 amino acids. CDR3 DNA: TGTGCCAGCAGTCGGACAGTAGTACTTGTCGATGAGCAGTTCTTC. This sequence encodes CASSRTVVLVDEQFF.